The rows below give T cell receptor beta chains drawn from one sample of a study of cytomegalovirus exposure and HLA in healthy donors. Data came from immunoSEQ multiplex PCR; TCRdb stores just in-frame clones and leaves some out. Found here are tens of thousands of clones; the top ten clones hold 3% to 4%. Sequences were obtained from PBMCs. Every receptor here comes from a man younger than 35 in good health and CMV-seropositive. Each CDR3 is given with its conserved first and last residue. The order of the fields is J gene, V gene, CDR3 protein.

j_call: TRBJ1-1
v_call: TRBV29-1
cdr3_aa: CSVGTPGQGVGAFF

j_call: TRBJ1-2
v_call: TRBV2
cdr3_aa: CASREDRNYGYTF

j_call: TRBJ1-1
v_call: TRBV7-9
cdr3_aa: CASSLGSSNTEAFF

j_call: TRBJ2-3
v_call: TRBV19
cdr3_aa: CASSISDAGGDADTQYF

j_call: TRBJ1-2
v_call: TRBV6-5
cdr3_aa: CASSVGTAGLGGYTF

j_call: TRBJ2-3
v_call: TRBV4-1
cdr3_aa: CASSLIAGDTDTQYF

j_call: TRBJ1-3
v_call: TRBV28
cdr3_aa: CASTLSSGNTIYF

j_call: TRBJ1-2
v_call: TRBV2
cdr3_aa: CASRGTGPYGYTF

j_call: TRBJ1-4
v_call: TRBV2
cdr3_aa: CASSGGQRDEKLFF

j_call: TRBJ1-1
v_call: TRBV5-1
cdr3_aa: CASEPGHRNTEAFF

j_call: TRBJ2-3
v_call: TRBV15
cdr3_aa: CATSTPTGSSTDTQYF

j_call: TRBJ1-2
v_call: TRBV5-6
cdr3_aa: CASSQGGYYGYTF

j_call: TRBJ1-2
v_call: TRBV18
cdr3_aa: CASSPPGTANNYGYTF

j_call: TRBJ2-3
v_call: TRBV19
cdr3_aa: CATDKGASTDTQYF

j_call: TRBJ1-4
v_call: TRBV2
cdr3_aa: CASSGEGVEKLFF

j_call: TRBJ2-3
v_call: TRBV18
cdr3_aa: CASSSGTDTQYF

j_call: TRBJ1-1
v_call: TRBV7-9
cdr3_aa: CASSSQGGSTEAFF

j_call: TRBJ2-4
v_call: TRBV5-1
cdr3_aa: CASSLWGPSGAALAKNIQYF

j_call: TRBJ1-1
v_call: TRBV6-4
cdr3_aa: CASRQGLNTEAFF

j_call: TRBJ1-5
v_call: TRBV18
cdr3_aa: CASSPRGEPTGPHSNQPQHF

j_call: TRBJ1-5
v_call: TRBV15
cdr3_aa: CATSNSKTGQPQHF

j_call: TRBJ1-1
v_call: TRBV5-4
cdr3_aa: CASSRGQLNTEAFF